The 32 T cell receptor beta chains below were found in one sample sequenced in a study of human T cells and chemical hapten exposure. MiXCR was run by TCRdb on the RACE reads, yielding one entry per CDR3 protein. There are fewer than 85,000 distinct CDR3 sequences in the sample; around 9.6% occur only once, and 2% to 2.5% lies in the top ten. Indicated time point: patch test 2, 6 weeks after DPC sensitization. Treatment described: therapeutic diphenylcyclopropenone sensitization with weekly scalp DPC. The source was whole blood, collected in connection with sensitization to the hapten diphenylcyclopropenone (DPC). These receptors all stem from a woman in her twenties or thirties with alopecia areata. Some clones in this sample may be carry-over from other donors' samples.

This clonotype was counted many times. The chain carries TRBV28 and TRBJ1-5; TRBD1 might be the D (5 bases). This CDR3 contains 18 residues. Germline CDR1 is MDHEN and CDR2 is SYDVKM. Trimming stripped 6 bases from V and 0 bases from J, with 21 bases between. CDR3 residues: CASSRPLNRQHSNQPQHF. In DNA, the CDR3 is TGTGCCAGCAGCCGACCCCTCAATAGACAGCATAGCAATCAGCCCCAGCATTTT. The variable domain in full, with the rest retrieved from reference TRBV28 and TRBJ1-5, is DVKVTQSSRYLVKRTGEKVFLECVQDMDHENMFWYRQDPGLGLRLIYFSYDVKMKEKGDIPEGYSVSREKKERFSLILESASTNQTSMYLCASSRPLNRQHSNQPQHFGDGTRLSIL.

This clonotype showed up many times. The rearrangement joins TRBV5-1 to TRBJ2-3, with unresolved D. CDR1 is SGHRS, CDR2 YFSETQ, per germline. The CDR3 has 14 residues. V lost 0 bases and J 0 bases, leaving 5 bases between the germline ends. CDR3 nucleotide sequence: TGCGCCAGCAGCTTGGCACAGAGCACAGATACGCAGTATTTT. Protein product: CASSLAQSTDTQYF.

This clonotype turned up a few times. The genes are TRBV5-1 and TRBJ1-1; D might be TRBD1 (6 bases). Between the trimmed V and J ends, which lost 4 bases and 4 bases, there was a span of 14 bases. Germline CDR1 SGHRS, CDR2 YFSETQ. The CDR3 covers 14 residues. Here the CDR3 DNA reads TGCGCCAGCAGCCCACGACAGGCTGGCACTGAAGCTTTCTTT. This gives the protein CASSPRQAGTEAFF.

This clonotype was detected many times. This chain connects TRBV3-1 to TRBJ1-1, with unresolved D. CDR3 length equals 13 residues. From germline, CDR1 is LGHDT and CDR2 YNNKEL (reference sequence). V shed 0 bases and J shed 6 bases, with 8 bases lying between them. CDR3 amino acids: CASSQDWRSEAFF. CDR3 nucleotide sequence: TGTGCCAGCAGCCAAGATTGGCGGTCTGAAGCTTTCTTT.

This clonotype was observed at least ten times. The V call is TRBV4-2, the J call TRBJ2-1; possible D gene TRBD1, 5 bases. This CDR3 is built from 16 residues. V was trimmed by 1 base and J by 8 bases, leaving 18 bases between them. Germline values: CDR1 LGHNA, CDR2 YNFKEQ. The CDR3 DNA is TGTGCCAGCAGCCAAGGCAGACAGATAAGTCACTATGAGCAGTTCTTC. It yields the protein CASSQGRQISHYEQFF.

This clonotype was seen ten or more times. The chain uses TRBV4-2 and TRBJ2-2, with D possibly matching TRBD2 (6 bases). Germline V gives CDR1 LGHNA, CDR2 YNFKEQ. The germline V and J ends were trimmed by 0 bases and 5 bases, with 7 bases remaining between them. This CDR3 region has 14 residues. CDR3 DNA sequence: TGTGCCAGCAGCCAAGATCGGGGGACCGGGGAGCTGTTTTTT. Protein: CASSQDRGTGELFF.

The chain couples TRBV27 to TRBJ1-1; D might be TRBD1 (6 bases). The CDR3 runs 13 residues. Germline lookup yields CDR1 MNHEY and CDR2 SMNVEV (reference sequence). The ends were cut back, 3 bases at V and 4 bases at J, with 9 bases in the middle. CDR3 sequence reads: CASSFQGSTEAFF. For the CDR3, the DNA is TGTGCCAGCAGTTTCCAGGGGAGCACTGAAGCTTTCTTT.

In this sample, this clonotype turned up many times. The chain uses TRBV27 and TRBJ2-5, with D hard to call. Looked up from germline, CDR1 is MNHEY and CDR2 is SMNVEV (reference sequence). The V end was cut by 3 bases, the J end by 5 bases, with 7 bases between. There are 12 residues in the CDR3. CDR3 loop: CASSFWGETQYF. The CDR3 nucleotides are TGTGCCAGCAGTTTTTGGGGTGAGACCCAGTACTTC.

This clonotype was recorded at least ten times. The CDR3 sequence: CSARPGSSYEQYF. Here the CDR3 DNA reads TGCAGTGCTAGACCCGGGAGCTCCTACGAGCAGTACTTC. The chain recombines TRBV20-1 with TRBJ2-7, with D perhaps matching TRBD2 (6 bases). The CDR3 is made up of 13 amino acids. In germline, CDR1 is DFQATT, CDR2 SNEGSKA (reference sequence). V lost 2 bases and J 0 bases, leaving 8 bases between the germline ends.

Comment on this clonotype: The junction and the germline gene differ at one end; a read error may be behind it. The chain joins TRBV25-1 to TRBJ1-2; D call uncertain. CDR3 size: 13 residues. Germline V lookup: CDR1 MGHDK, CDR2 SYGVNS. CDR3 amino acids: CASSEFGLHGHTF. The CDR3 bases are TGTGCCAGCAGTGAATTTGGGTTACATGGCCACACCTTC.

In this sample, this clonotype turned up a few times. V is TRBV4-2 and J is TRBJ2-3; D is unresolved. Germline CDR1 LGHNA, CDR2 YNFKEQ. This CDR3 has 15 amino acids. Deletions cut 0 bases from V and 0 bases from J, with 7 bases between. The CDR3 is CASSQEFGSTDTQYF. CDR3 bases: TGTGCCAGCAGCCAAGAATTCGGAAGCACAGATACGCAGTATTTT.

This chain uses TRBV5-5 with TRBJ2-1; D unresolved. V was shortened by 0 bases and J by 3 bases, with 7 bases between the two germline ends. Per the germline V gene, CDR1 is SGHKS and CDR2 is YYEKEE (reference sequence). The CDR3 has 14 amino acids. CDR3 nucleotides: TGTGCCAGCAGCTTGGATGCGCTCTACAATGAGCAGTTCTTC. This encodes CASSLDALYNEQFF.

This clonotype was picked up many times. The V and J genes are TRBV19 and TRBJ1-5; 10 positions agree with TRBD1. The CDR3 extends over 16 amino acids. Germline CDR1 reads LNHDA; CDR2 reads SQIVND (reference sequence). V shed 5 bases and J 3 bases; nucleotides not matched to a gene: 7. The CDR3 nucleotides are TGTGCCAGTAGTCTCCGGGACAGGGGCGTCAATCAGCCCCAGCATTTT. Translated, it gives CASSLRDRGVNQPQHF.

In this sample, this clonotype turned up a few times. The gene calls are TRBV7-2 and TRBJ1-2; TRBD1 is a possible D gene (5 bases). The CDR3 is 14 amino acids. Between the trimmed V and J ends, which lost 2 bases and 4 bases, there was a span of 11 bases. Germline V gives CDR1 SGHTA, CDR2 FQGNSA. CDR3 coding DNA: TGTGCCAGCAGCTTATTCGGGGGGAGCTATGGCTACACCTTC. Encoded protein: CASSLFGGSYGYTF. The entire variable domain, with the rest obtained from reference TRBV7-2 and TRBJ1-2, is as follows: GAGVSQSPSNKVTEKGKDVELRCDPISGHTALYWYRQSLGQGLEFLIYFQGNSAPDKSGLPSDRFSAERTGGSVSTLTIQRTQQEDSAVYLCASSLFGGSYGYTFGSGTRLTVV.

In this sample, this clonotype turned up many times. This rearrangement joins TRBV14 to TRBJ2-7; D call uncertain. The V end lost 0 bases, the J end lost 5 bases, and 8 bases lay between the germline ends. There are 13 residues in the CDR3. The germline V gene encodes CDR1 SGHDN and CDR2 FVKESK. CDR3 in DNA: TGTGCCAGCAGCCAAGACCCTCTCGACGAGCAGTACTTC. It is translated as CASSQDPLDEQYF.

This clonotype was counted many times. The genes are TRBV20-1 and TRBJ2-3; D is unresolved. This CDR3 comprises 11 residues. The V gene's germline CDR1 is DFQATT and CDR2 SNEGSKA (reference sequence). The ends were cut back, 8 bases at V and 2 bases at J, with 8 bases in the middle. The CDR3 region has the DNA TGCAGTCCTTCCGACACAGATACGCAGTATTTT. Translation gives CSPSDTDTQYF.

This clonotype was seen a few times. The chain employs TRBV15 and TRBJ2-7; possible D gene TRBD1, 5 bases. The CDR3 loop spans 17 amino acids. V was trimmed by 0 bases and J by 0 bases, leaving 15 bases between them. The germline V gene encodes CDR1 LNHNV and CDR2 YYDKDF (reference sequence). CDR3 amino acids: CATSRDPRQRSSYEQYF. For the CDR3, the DNA is TGTGCCACCAGCAGAGACCCTCGACAGAGAAGCTCCTACGAGCAGTACTTC.

This clonotype was observed a handful of times. The J gene is TRBJ1-5, the V gene TRBV27; no reliable D call. V dropped 5 bases and J dropped 4 bases, with 3 bases sitting between them. Germline CDR1 and CDR2: MNHEY and SMNVEV (reference sequence). The CDR3 length is 11 residues. CDR3 DNA sequence: TGTGCCAGCAGTCCAAATCAGCCCCAGCATTTT. This codes for CASSPNQPQHF.

The V call is TRBV18, the J call TRBJ1-1; D perhaps matches TRBD1 (5 bases). This CDR3 has 16 residues. Germline V lookup: CDR1 KGHSH, CDR2 LQKENI. The V end lost 2 bases, the J end lost 2 bases, and 15 bases lay between the germline ends. CDR3 loop: CASSPGSGRGNTEAFF. CDR3 in DNA: TGTGCCAGCTCACCAGGATCGGGGAGGGGTAACACTGAAGCTTTCTTT.

This clonotype was detected a few times. The J gene is TRBJ1-2, the V gene TRBV7-8; 11 nucleotides match TRBD1. Germline loops: CDR1 SGHVS, CDR2 FQNEAQ. The trim removed 5 bases at V and 2 bases at J, leaving 4 bases unmatched. This CDR3 spans 15 amino acids. DNA for the CDR3: TGTGCCAGCAGCCCAAGGACAGGGGGCAACTATGGCTACACCTTC. Translated, it gives CASSPRTGGNYGYTF.

The V gene is TRBV28, the J gene TRBJ2-7; perhaps TRBD1 as D (5 bases). The length of the CDR3 is 12 residues. Germline CDR1 reads MDHEN; CDR2 reads SYDVKM. V lost 4 bases to trimming and J lost 4 bases, with 8 bases between them. DNA for the CDR3: TGTGCCAGCAGTTGGGGCCCGTACGAGCAGTACTTC. Its protein product is CASSWGPYEQYF.

This clonotype was recorded many times. CDR3 DNA: TGTGCCAGCAGGGGGAGGGGACAGGGAATCCTAGCCAAAAACATTCAGTACTTC. Encoded protein: CASRGRGQGILAKNIQYF. The genes are TRBV28 and TRBJ2-4; 9 bases align to TRBD1. The V gene's germline CDR1 is MDHEN and CDR2 SYDVKM. The junction had 12 bases not matched to a gene; V was cut back by 6 bases and J by 0 bases. CDR3 length: 18 amino acids.

This chain links TRBV5-1 with TRBJ1-2; D gene uncertain. CDR1 and CDR2 (germline): SGHRS, YFSETQ. V lost 4 bases to trimming and J lost 3 bases, with 13 bases between them. This CDR3 spans 14 amino acids. The CDR3 region has the DNA TGCGCCAGCAGCCTTCACCAATCAGACTATGGCTACACCTTC. This gives the protein CASSLHQSDYGYTF.

This clonotype appeared many times. The genes are TRBV25-1 and TRBJ1-5, with D perhaps TRBD1 (5 bases). Germline V gene data show CDR1 as MGHDK and CDR2 as SYGVNS. The CDR3 has 15 residues. Trimming took 7 bases from V and 7 from J, leaving 20 bases between them. This CDR3 is CASNTHERGSQPQHF. The CDR3 DNA sequence: TGTGCCAGCAATACTCACGAACGGGGGAGCCAGCCCCAGCATTTT.

There are many counts of this clonotype. This chain links TRBV7-8 with TRBJ1-6; 7 nucleotides agree with TRBD1. The CDR3 loop spans 12 amino acids. V was pared by 5 bases and J by 16 bases, with 8 bases of the junction left unmatched. Germline values: CDR1 SGHVS, CDR2 FQNEAQ. The CDR3 bases are TGTGCCAGCAGCCGGGCAGGGGGTCAACTCCACTTT. Protein product: CASSRAGGQLHF.

In this sample, this clonotype turned up many times. J is TRBJ2-7 and V is TRBV20-1, with TRBD1 matching over 8 bases. This CDR3 has 13 amino acids. V lost 6 bases, J lost 7 bases, and 11 bases stayed unmatched. CDR1 and CDR2 from the germline V gene are DFQATT and SNEGSKA (reference sequence). The CDR3 DNA follows: TGCAGTGCCCTAGCCCCCCGGGACAGGGAGCAGTACTTC. Translating gives CSALAPRDREQYF.

The J gene is TRBJ2-7, the V gene TRBV6-2 or TRBV6-3; 7 bases line up with TRBD1. Germline CDR1 is MNHEY and CDR2 is SVGEGT. The CDR3 is made up of 17 amino acids. Trimming removed 0 bases from V and 9 bases from J; junction bases left unmatched: 17. CDR3 region: CASSYSPYRGLLRWQYF. CDR3 DNA: TGTGCCAGCAGTTACTCCCCATACAGGGGTCTCCTACGATGGCAGTACTTC.

This clonotype was seen repeatedly, ten times or more. The V gene is TRBV12-2, the J gene TRBJ2-3. TRBV12-2 is a listed pseudogene. CDR3 length: 14 residues. CDR3 nucleotides: TGTGCAAGTCGCTTCCTGGCTGGCACAGATACGCAGTATTTT. Residues: CASRFLAGTDTQYF.

For this clonotype: The junction differs from germline at one of its ends, possibly a read error. The V call is TRBV6-2 or TRBV6-3, the J call TRBJ1-6; D unclear. This CDR3 has 14 residues. Germline assignment: CDR1 MNHEY and CDR2 SVGEGT. The CDR3 nucleotides read TGTGCCAGCATTCAAAGCTCCTATAATTCACCCCTCCATTTT. Protein: CASIQSSYNSPLHF.

The chain couples TRBV25-1 to TRBJ1-2; the match to TRBD1 covers 8 bases. The CDR3 contains 15 residues. CDR1 and CDR2 from the germline V gene are MGHDK and SYGVNS. Unmatched junction bases numbered 7, after V lost 4 bases and J lost 3 bases. CDR3 DNA sequence: TGTGCCAGCAGTGGACAAAACAGGGGGGACTATGGCTACACCTTC. Its protein product is CASSGQNRGDYGYTF.

The chain combines TRBV6-6 with TRBJ2-3; D possibly corresponds to TRBD2 (6 bases). The germline V and J ends were trimmed by 4 bases and 6 bases, with 8 bases remaining between them. The CDR3 covers 12 residues. Germline loops: CDR1 MNHNY, CDR2 SVGAGI (reference sequence). CDR3 nucleotides: TGTGCCAGCAGTTCCGCGGGGGATACGCAGTATTTT. The encoded protein is CASSSAGDTQYF.

In this sample, this clonotype turned up a few times. CDR3 protein: CSARGRGANEQFF. The CDR3, as DNA: TGCAGTGCTAGGGGGAGAGGGGCCAATGAGCAGTTCTTC. The gene calls are TRBV20-1 and TRBJ2-1; the D gene could be TRBD1 or TRBD2 (5 bases each). This CDR3 has 13 amino acids. Trimming cost V 3 bases and J 6 bases, with 12 bases left between them. CDR1 and CDR2 (germline): DFQATT, SNEGSKA (reference sequence).